The rows below give T cell receptor beta chains drawn from one sample of a study of blood T cell repertoires in COVID-19. Only in-frame clones appear in the TCRdb table, and some are missing; sequencing was by immunoSEQ multiplex PCR. The table records 150,000 to 200,000 clones, approximately 93% of them present only once. The sequenced material came from peripheral blood. The receptors were gathered from a woman in her sixties or seventies with COVID-19, enrolled during active disease. Each CDR3 is given with its conserved first and last residue. D genes are given only for firm matches. The listing skips clone size in some rows; elsewhere it reads once, few, many or a size class.

cdr3_aa,cdr3_nt,clone_size,v_call,d_call,j_call
CASSQDRTSGREQFF,TGCGCCAGCAGCCAAGATAGGACTAGCGGTCGTGAGCAGTTCTTC,.,TRBV4-3,TRBD2,TRBJ2-1
CASSPTGGIEGGYGYTF,TGTGCCAGCAGCCCTACGGGGGGTATTGAGGGCGGTTATGGCTACACCTTC,once,TRBV3-1/TRBV3-2,.,TRBJ1-2
CASSFAGQGSYEQYF,TGTGCCAGCAGCTTCGCGGGACAGGGATCCTACGAGCAGTACTTC,.,TRBV27,TRBD1,TRBJ2-7
CASSVNPRQASTSGYTF,TGTGCCAGCAGCGTAAATCCTAGACAGGCTTCCACAAGCGGCTACACCTTC,.,TRBV9,.,TRBJ1-2
CASSWTYGGGYEQYF,TGTGCCAGCAGCTGGACTTACGGGGGAGGCTACGAGCAGTACTTC,.,TRBV5-4,.,TRBJ2-7
CATRGNTIYF,TGTGCCACCCGTGGAAACACCATATATTTT,once,TRBV19,.,TRBJ1-3
CAWSLGQTNEKLFF,TGTGCCTGGAGTCTGGGACAGACTAATGAAAAACTGTTTTTT,.,TRBV30,TRBD1,TRBJ1-4
CASSLDRPGTEAFF,TGTGCCAGCAGCTTGGATCGCCCGGGGACTGAAGCTTTCTTT,.,TRBV5-5,.,TRBJ1-1
CASSRTSGNTGELFF,TGTGCCAGCAGCCGGACTAGCGGGAACACCGGGGAGCTGTTTTTT,once,TRBV7-3,TRBD2,TRBJ2-2
CASSLVHRGRVELYGYTF,TGTGCCAGCAGCTTAGTTCACAGGGGGCGCGTCGAGTTGTATGGCTACACCTTC,once,TRBV7-2,TRBD1,TRBJ1-2
CAWIGQLNTEAFF,TGTGCCTGGATAGGACAGTTGAACACTGAAGCTTTCTTT,.,TRBV30,.,TRBJ1-1
CASSVQGLQPQHF,TGTGCCAGCAGTGTGCAGGGACTGCAGCCCCAGCATTTT,.,TRBV2,.,TRBJ1-5